Below are 16 T cell receptor beta chains sequenced from a single sample in a study of beta chain features in type 1 diabetes. Reverse transcription of all isolated RNA meant that expressed TCRB transcripts were sequenced. Method: immunoSEQ multiplex PCR; TCRdb's copy keeps in-frame clones and lacks some. This table holds about 140,000 clones, 6.9% found once. Sequenced: central memory CD4+ T cells from blood. These receptor sequences come from a woman in her twenties or thirties in good health.

The chain couples TRBV28 to TRBJ2-1; TRBD2 matches at 9 bases. V lost 6 bases, J lost 8 bases, and 8 bases stayed unmatched. The CDR3 is 14 amino acids. Per the germline V gene, CDR1 is MDHEN and CDR2 is SYDVKM. The CDR3: CASSLSGSLDEQFF. The CDR3 nucleotides are TGTGCCAGCAGCCTTAGCGGGAGTCTTGATGAGCAGTTCTTC.

This clone was detected only a few times. The chain carries TRBV5-5 and TRBJ2-7; TRBD2 agrees at 9 bases. Germline loops: CDR1 SGHKS, CDR2 YYEKEE (reference sequence). After removal of 3 bases from V and 7 bases from J, the junction contained 14 bases not matched to a gene. CDR3 length equals 16 residues. CDR3 DNA: TGTGCCAGCAGCTCTCAGTTGCGGCGGGAGGGAGGTGAGCAGTACTTC. Encoded protein: CASSSQLRREGGEQYF.

This clone was seen at least ten times. The chain has TRBV7-2 and TRBJ2-1; 7 positions agree with TRBD2. CDR1 SGHTA and CDR2 FQGNSA come from the germline V gene. This CDR3 has 14 residues. V was clipped by 4 bases and J by 9 bases; unmatched bases: 9. The CDR3 coding sequence is TGTGCCAGCAGCTCCGCGGGAGAAGGGGCTGAGCAGTTCTTC. Amino acids: CASSSAGEGAEQFF.

This clone was counted between two and nine times. V gene TRBV6-5 combines with J gene TRBJ2-2; tentative D call: TRBD1 (6 bases). The CDR3 covers 14 residues. Trimming cost V 5 bases and J 7 bases, with 14 bases left between them. Germline assignment: CDR1 MNHEY and CDR2 SVGAGI. CDR3 sequence (DNA): TGTGCCAGCAGTGAATTCAGGGGCAACGGGGAGCTGTTTTTT. Translated: CASSEFRGNGELFF.

J is TRBJ2-5 and V is TRBV10-2; D might be TRBD2 (5 bases). Trimming removed 3 bases at V and 7 bases at J, with 9 bases between. This CDR3 has 12 residues. Looked up from germline, CDR1 is WSHSY and CDR2 is SAAADI. CDR3 DNA: TGCGCCAGCAGTGATCGGGGAGCGACCCAGTACTTC. Its translation is CASSDRGATQYF.

This clone has a count of ten or more. The V call is TRBV5-1, the J call TRBJ2-5; 9 bases agree with TRBD1. The junction had 9 bases not matched to a gene; V was cut back by 4 bases and J by 5 bases. This CDR3 has 15 residues. Germline lookup yields CDR1 SGHRS and CDR2 YFSETQ. The DNA for the CDR3 is TGCGCCAGCAGCCCCGGGACAGGGTTAGGCGAGACCCAGTACTTC. As protein: CASSPGTGLGETQYF.

Many counts were recorded for this clone. This rearrangement joins TRBV23-1 to TRBJ2-1; TRBD1 is a possible D gene (6 bases). TRBV23-1 is filed as an ORF, its function uncertain. Trimming stripped 2 bases from V and 7 bases from J, with 18 bases between. The CDR3 sequence is 16 residues long. As DNA, the CDR3 is TGCGCCAGCAGTCAAACCCAACAGGGTGTGATAAATGAGCAGTTCTTC. As protein: CASSQTQQGVINEQFF.

This clone has more than one count but fewer than ten. The chain joins TRBV19 to TRBJ2-5; tentatively, D is TRBD2 (6 bases). There are 16 residues in the CDR3. The V end lost 5 bases, the J end lost 2 bases, and 18 bases lay between the germline ends. The V gene's germline CDR1 is LNHDA and CDR2 SQIVND (reference sequence). This chain's CDR3 is CASSVPPGTRQETQYF. The CDR3 DNA reads TGTGCCAGTAGTGTACCCCCCGGGACTCGTCAAGAGACCCAGTACTTC.

This clone was seen only a few times. The chain uses TRBV19 and TRBJ1-5; D not resolved. This CDR3 is built from 16 residues. V was shortened by 3 bases and J by 0 bases, with 12 bases between the two germline ends. The V gene's germline CDR1 is LNHDA and CDR2 SQIVND (reference sequence). The CDR3, as DNA: TGTGCCAGTAGTATGAGGGTGGGGTATAGCAATCAGCCCCAGCATTTT. Protein sequence: CASSMRVGYSNQPQHF.

This sequence joins TRBV28 and TRBJ2-7; 13 positions match TRBD2. The length of the CDR3 is 16 residues. The germline V gene encodes CDR1 MDHEN and CDR2 SYDVKM. V lost 5 bases to trimming and J lost 2 bases; unmatched junction nucleotides: 6. The CDR3 DNA sequence: TGTGCCAGCAGTCCCCACACTAGCGGGAGGGCCTACGAGCAGTACTTC. Translation: CASSPHTSGRAYEQYF.

V usage is TRBV27 and J usage is TRBJ2-5, with a possible D match to TRBD2 (5 bases). CDR3 length: 17 amino acids. From germline, CDR1 is MNHEY and CDR2 SMNVEV (reference sequence). Deletions cut 1 base from V and 2 bases from J, with 17 bases between. The CDR3 is CASSLLGLRGGQETQYF. CDR3 bases: TGTGCCAGCAGTTTATTAGGGCTCCGCGGAGGTCAAGAGACCCAGTACTTC.

This clone came up a few times. In DNA, the CDR3 is TGTGCCAGCAGTGAATCCAGGGTAGCCGGGGCCAACGTCCTGACTTTC. This sequence encodes CASSESRVAGANVLTF. V gene TRBV2 combines with J gene TRBJ2-6; D possibly corresponds to TRBD1 (5 bases). V shed 2 bases and J shed 4 bases, with 12 bases lying between them. Germline V gene data show CDR1 as SNHLY and CDR2 as FYNNEI. The CDR3 sequence is 16 residues long.

The sample holds a few counts of this clone. The J gene is TRBJ1-2, the V gene TRBV7-6, with D tentatively TRBD1 (5 bases). The CDR3 sequence is 13 residues long. Trimming removed 4 bases at V and 8 bases at J, with 14 bases between. Per the germline V gene, CDR1 is SGHVS and CDR2 is FNYEAQ. CDR3 DNA: TGTGCCAGCAGCTACCAGGGTTTGGGGGGCTACACCTTC. Amino acid sequence: CASSYQGLGGYTF.

This clone was recorded a few times. The chain has TRBV28 and TRBJ1-2; maybe TRBD1 (5 bases). The germline V gene encodes CDR1 MDHEN and CDR2 SYDVKM. The CDR3 length is 14 residues. The V gene lost 1 base and the J gene lost 8 bases, with 14 bases spanning the gap. CDR3 sequence (DNA): TGTGCCAGCAGTTTATCTGTCAGGGTAGGAGGCTACACCTTC. Amino acid sequence: CASSLSVRVGGYTF.

The chain combines TRBV5-6 with TRBJ1-1; D is uncertain. CDR1 and CDR2 from the germline V gene are SGHDT and YYEEEE. The CDR3 runs to 14 residues. The germline V and J ends were trimmed by 1 base and 5 bases, with 12 bases remaining between them. In DNA, the CDR3 is TGTGCCAGCAGCTTGACCAGTTCGGGGACTGAAGCTTTCTTT. This translates into CASSLTSSGTEAFF.

This clone was counted only a few times. This chain uses TRBV29-1 with TRBJ1-3, with a possible D match to TRBD1 (6 bases). The CDR3 is 12 residues long. CDR1 is SQVTM, CDR2 ANQGSEA, per germline. V lost 6 bases and J 4 bases, leaving 10 bases between the germline ends. This CDR3 is CSVVGQGNTIYF. The CDR3 DNA reads TGCAGCGTGGTTGGACAGGGAAACACCATATATTTT.